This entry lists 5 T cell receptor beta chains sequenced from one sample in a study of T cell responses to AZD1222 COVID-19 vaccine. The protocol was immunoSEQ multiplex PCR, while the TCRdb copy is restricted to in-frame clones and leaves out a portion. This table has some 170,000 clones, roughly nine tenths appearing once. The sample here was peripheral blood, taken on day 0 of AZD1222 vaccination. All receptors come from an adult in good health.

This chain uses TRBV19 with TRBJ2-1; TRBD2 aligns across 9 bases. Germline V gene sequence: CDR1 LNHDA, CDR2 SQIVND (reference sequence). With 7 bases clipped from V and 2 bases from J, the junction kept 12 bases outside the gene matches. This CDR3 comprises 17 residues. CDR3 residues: CASNSLRGRGPYNEQFF. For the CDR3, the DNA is TGTGCCAGTAACTCCCTTCGCGGGAGGGGACCCTACAATGAGCAGTTCTTC.

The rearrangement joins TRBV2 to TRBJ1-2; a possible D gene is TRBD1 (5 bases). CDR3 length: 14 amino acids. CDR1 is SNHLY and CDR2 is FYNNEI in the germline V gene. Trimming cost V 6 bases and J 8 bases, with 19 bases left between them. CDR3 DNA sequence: TGTGCCAGCAGCAAAGTACAAAACCCAGGGGGCTACACCTTC. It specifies CASSKVQNPGGYTF.

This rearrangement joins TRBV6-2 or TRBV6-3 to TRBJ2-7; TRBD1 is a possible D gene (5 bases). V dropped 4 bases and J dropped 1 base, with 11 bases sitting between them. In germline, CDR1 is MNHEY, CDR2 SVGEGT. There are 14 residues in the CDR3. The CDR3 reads CASSLYRFSYEQYF. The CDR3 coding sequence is TGTGCCAGCAGTTTATACAGGTTTTCCTACGAGCAGTACTTC.

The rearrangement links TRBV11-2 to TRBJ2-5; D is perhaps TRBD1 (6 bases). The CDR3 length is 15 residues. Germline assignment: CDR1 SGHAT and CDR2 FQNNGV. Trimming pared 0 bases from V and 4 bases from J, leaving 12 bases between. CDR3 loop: CASSLEQGGGETQYF. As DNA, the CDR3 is TGTGCCAGCAGCTTAGAACAGGGCGGTGGAGAGACCCAGTACTTC.

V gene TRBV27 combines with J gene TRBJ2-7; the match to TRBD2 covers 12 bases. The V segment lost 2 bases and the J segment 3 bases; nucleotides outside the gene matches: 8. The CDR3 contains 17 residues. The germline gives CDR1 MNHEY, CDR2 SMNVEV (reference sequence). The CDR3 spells CASSLIRTSGKVYEQYF. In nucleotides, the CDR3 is TGTGCCAGCAGTTTAATCCGGACTAGCGGGAAAGTCTACGAGCAGTACTTC.